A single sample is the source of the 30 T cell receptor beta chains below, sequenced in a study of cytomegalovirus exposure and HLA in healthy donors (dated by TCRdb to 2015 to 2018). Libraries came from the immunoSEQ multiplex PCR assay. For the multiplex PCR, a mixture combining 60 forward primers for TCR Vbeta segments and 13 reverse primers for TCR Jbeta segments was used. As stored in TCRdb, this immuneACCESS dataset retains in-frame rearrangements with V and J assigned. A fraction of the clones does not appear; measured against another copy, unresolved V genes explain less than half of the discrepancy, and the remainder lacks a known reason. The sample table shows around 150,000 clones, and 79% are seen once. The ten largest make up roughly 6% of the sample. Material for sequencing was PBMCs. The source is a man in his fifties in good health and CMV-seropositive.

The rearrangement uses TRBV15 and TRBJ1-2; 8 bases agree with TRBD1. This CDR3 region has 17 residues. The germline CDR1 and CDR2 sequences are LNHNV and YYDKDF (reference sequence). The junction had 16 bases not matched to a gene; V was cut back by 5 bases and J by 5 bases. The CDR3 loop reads CATSPTLLETGEYGYTF. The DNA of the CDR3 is TGTGCCACCAGCCCGACTCTTCTCGAGACAGGGGAGTATGGCTACACCTTC.

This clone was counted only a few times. The CDR3 nucleotides are TGTGCCAGCAGCCCCAAACTAGAACATAGCAATCAGCCCCAGCATTTT. It encodes CASSPKLEHSNQPQHF. The rearrangement links TRBV21-1 to TRBJ1-5. TRBV21-1 is annotated as a pseudogene. The CDR3 loop spans 16 amino acids.

The CDR3 bases are TGTGCCAGCAGCTTTGGGGGCTCCTACGAGCAGTACTTC. Protein sequence: CASSFGGSYEQYF. The chain couples TRBV5-4 to TRBJ2-5; D is perhaps TRBD1 or TRBD2 (5 bases each). Matching the DNA end better, TRBJ2-7 makes the J call doubtful. This CDR3 comprises 13 residues. From germline, CDR1 is SGHNT and CDR2 YYREEE (reference sequence).

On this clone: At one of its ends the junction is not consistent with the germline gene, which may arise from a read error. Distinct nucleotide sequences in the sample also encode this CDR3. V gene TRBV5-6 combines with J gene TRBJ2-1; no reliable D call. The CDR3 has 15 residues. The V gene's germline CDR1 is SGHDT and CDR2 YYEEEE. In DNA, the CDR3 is TGCGCCAGCAGCCAAACGTGGGTGCCGGGCAATGAGCAGTTCTTC. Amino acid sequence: CASSQTWVPGNEQFF.

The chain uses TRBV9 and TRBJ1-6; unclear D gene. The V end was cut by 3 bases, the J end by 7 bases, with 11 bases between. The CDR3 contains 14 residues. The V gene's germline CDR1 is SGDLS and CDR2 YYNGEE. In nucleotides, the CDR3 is TGTGCCAGCAGCGCGCAGGTTGGAAATTCACCCCTCCACTTT. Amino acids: CASSAQVGNSPLHF.

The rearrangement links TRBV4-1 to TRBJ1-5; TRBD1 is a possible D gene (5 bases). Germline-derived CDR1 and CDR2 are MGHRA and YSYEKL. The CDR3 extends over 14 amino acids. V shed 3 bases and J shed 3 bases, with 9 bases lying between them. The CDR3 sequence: CASSQSGVNQPQHF. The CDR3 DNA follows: TGCGCCAGCAGCCAGTCGGGGGTCAATCAGCCCCAGCATTTT.

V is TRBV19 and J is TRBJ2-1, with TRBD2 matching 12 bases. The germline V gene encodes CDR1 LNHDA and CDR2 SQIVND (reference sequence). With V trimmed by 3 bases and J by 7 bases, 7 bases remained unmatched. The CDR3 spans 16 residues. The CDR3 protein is CASSISLAGGGNEQFF. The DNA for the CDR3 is TGTGCCAGTAGTATTTCCCTAGCGGGAGGGGGTAATGAGCAGTTCTTC.

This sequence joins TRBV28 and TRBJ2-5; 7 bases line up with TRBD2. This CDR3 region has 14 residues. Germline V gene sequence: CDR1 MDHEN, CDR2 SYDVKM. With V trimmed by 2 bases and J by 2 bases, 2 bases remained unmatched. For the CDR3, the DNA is TGTGCCAGCAGTTTACGACTAGCTCAAGAGACCCAGTACTTC. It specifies CASSLRLAQETQYF. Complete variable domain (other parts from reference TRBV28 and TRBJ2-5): DVKVTQSSRYLVKRTGEKVFLECVQDMDHENMFWYRQDPGLGLRLIYFSYDVKMKEKGDIPEGYSVSREKKERFSLILESASTNQTSMYLCASSLRLAQETQYFGPGTRLLVL.

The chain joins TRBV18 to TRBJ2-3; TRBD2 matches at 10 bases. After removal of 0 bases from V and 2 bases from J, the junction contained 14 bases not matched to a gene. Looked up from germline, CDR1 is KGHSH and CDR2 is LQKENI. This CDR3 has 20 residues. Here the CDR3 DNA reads TGTGCCAGCTCACCACCGGGACTAGCGAGCCGGAGTGAAAACACAGATACGCAGTATTTT. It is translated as CASSPPGLASRSENTDTQYF.

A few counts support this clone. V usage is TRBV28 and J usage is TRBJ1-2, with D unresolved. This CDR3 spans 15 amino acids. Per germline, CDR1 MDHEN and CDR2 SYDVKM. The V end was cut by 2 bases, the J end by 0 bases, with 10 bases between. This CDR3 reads CASSLNTIANYGYTF. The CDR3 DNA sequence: TGTGCCAGCAGTTTAAACACAATCGCTAACTATGGCTACACCTTC.

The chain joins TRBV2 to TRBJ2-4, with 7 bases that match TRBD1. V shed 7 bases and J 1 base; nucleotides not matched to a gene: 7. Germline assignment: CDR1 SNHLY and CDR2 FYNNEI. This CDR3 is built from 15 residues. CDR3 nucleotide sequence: TGTGCCAGCATCAGGGGGACGATGGCCAAAAACATTCAGTACTTC. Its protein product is CASIRGTMAKNIQYF.

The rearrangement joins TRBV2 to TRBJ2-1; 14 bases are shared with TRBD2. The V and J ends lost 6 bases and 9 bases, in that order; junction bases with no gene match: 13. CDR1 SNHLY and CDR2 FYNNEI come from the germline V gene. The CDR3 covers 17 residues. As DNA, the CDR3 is TGTGCCAGCAGAGGGACAGGCGGACTAGCGGGAGGTGGTGAGCAGTTCTTC. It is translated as CASRGTGGLAGGGEQFF.

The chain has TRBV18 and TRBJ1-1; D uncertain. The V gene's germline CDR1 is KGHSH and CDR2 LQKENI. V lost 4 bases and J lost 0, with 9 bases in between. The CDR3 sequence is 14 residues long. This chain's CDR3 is CASSLGGMNTEAFF. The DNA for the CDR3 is TGTGCCAGCTCACTCGGAGGGATGAACACTGAAGCTTTCTTT. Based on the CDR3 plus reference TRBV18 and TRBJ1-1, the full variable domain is NAGVMQNPRHLVRRRGQEARLRCSPMKGHSHVYWYRQLPEEGLKFMVYLQKENIIDESGMPKERFSAEFPKEGPSILRIQQVVRGDSAAYFCASSLGGMNTEAFFGQGTRLTVV.

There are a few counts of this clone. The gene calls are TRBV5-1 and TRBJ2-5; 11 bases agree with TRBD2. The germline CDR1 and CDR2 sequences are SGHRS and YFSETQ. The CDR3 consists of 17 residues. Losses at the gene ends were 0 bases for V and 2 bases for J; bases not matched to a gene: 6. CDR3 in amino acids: CASSLGASGRLQETQYF. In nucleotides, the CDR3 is TGCGCCAGCAGCTTGGGGGCTAGCGGGAGGTTACAAGAGACCCAGTACTTC.

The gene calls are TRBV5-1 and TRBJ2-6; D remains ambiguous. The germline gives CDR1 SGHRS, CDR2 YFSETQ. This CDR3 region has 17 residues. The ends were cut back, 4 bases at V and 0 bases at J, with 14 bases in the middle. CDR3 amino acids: CASSRHRSSSGANVLTF. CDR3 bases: TGCGCCAGCAGCCGCCACCGTAGTAGCTCTGGGGCCAACGTCCTGACTTTC.

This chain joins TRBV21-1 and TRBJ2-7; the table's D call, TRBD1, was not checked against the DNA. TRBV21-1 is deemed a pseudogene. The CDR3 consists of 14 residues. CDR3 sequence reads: CASSKEDRPYEQYF. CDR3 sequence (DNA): TGTGCCAGCAGCAAAGAGGACAGGCCCTACGAGCAGTACTTC.

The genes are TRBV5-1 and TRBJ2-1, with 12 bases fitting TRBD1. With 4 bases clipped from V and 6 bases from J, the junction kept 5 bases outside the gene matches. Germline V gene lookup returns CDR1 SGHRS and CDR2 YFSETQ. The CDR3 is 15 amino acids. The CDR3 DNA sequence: TGCGCCAGCAGCCTAGGGACAGGGGGCCCCAATGAGCAGTTCTTC. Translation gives CASSLGTGGPNEQFF.

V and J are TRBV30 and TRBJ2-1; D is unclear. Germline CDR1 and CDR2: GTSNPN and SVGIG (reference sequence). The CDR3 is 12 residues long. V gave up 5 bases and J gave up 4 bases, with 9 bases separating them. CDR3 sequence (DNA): TGTGCCTGGGCGATCAATTACAATGAGCAGTTCTTC. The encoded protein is CAWAINYNEQFF.

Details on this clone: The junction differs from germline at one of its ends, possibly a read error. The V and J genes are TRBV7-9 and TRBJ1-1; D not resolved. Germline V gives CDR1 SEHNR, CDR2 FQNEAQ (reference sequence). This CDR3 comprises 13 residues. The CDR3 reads CSSSFFQDAEAFF. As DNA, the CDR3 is TGTTCCAGCAGCTTTTTTCAGGATGCTGAAGCTTTCTTT.

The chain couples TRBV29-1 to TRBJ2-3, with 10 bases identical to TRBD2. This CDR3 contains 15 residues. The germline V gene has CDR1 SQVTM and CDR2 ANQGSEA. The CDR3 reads CTVGPSGRSTDTQYF. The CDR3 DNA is TGCACCGTAGGTCCTAGCGGGAGATCCACAGATACGCAGTATTTT.

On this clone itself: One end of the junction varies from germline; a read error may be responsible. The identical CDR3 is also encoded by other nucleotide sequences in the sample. CDR3 in amino acids: CASSRQFSDGYTF. In DNA form, the CDR3 reads TGTGCCAGCAGTAGACAGTTCTCCGATGGCTATACCTTC. V usage is TRBV27 and J usage is TRBJ1-2; D is possibly TRBD1 (5 bases). Per the germline V gene, CDR1 is MNHEY and CDR2 is SMNVEV (reference sequence). This CDR3 region has 13 residues.

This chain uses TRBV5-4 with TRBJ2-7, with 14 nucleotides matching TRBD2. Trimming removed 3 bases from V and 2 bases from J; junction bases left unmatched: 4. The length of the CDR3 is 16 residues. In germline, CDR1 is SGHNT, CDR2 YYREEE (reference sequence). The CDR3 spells CASSYGTSGSPYEQYF. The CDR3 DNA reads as TGTGCCAGCAGCTATGGGACTAGCGGGAGCCCCTACGAGCAGTACTTC.

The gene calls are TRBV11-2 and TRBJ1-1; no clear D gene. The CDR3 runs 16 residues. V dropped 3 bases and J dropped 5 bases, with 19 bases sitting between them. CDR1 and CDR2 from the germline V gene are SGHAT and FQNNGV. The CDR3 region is CASSFLRGRSGTEAFF. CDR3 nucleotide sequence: TGTGCCAGCAGCTTCCTCCGAGGACGGTCGGGAACTGAAGCTTTCTTT.

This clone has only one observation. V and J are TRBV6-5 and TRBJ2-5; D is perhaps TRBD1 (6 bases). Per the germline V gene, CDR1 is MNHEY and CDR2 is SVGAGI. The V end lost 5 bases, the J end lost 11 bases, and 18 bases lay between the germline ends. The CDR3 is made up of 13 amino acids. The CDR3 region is CASSRTEVGEQYF. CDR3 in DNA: TGTGCCAGCAGTCGGACAGAGGTAGGGGAGCAGTACTTC.

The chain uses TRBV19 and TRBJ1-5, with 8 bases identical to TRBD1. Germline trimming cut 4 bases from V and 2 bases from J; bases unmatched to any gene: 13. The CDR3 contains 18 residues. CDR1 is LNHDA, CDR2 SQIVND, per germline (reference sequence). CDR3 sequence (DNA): TGTGCCAGTAGTACGGGATCCGGACAGGGTATACGCAATCAGCCCCAGCATTTT. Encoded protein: CASSTGSGQGIRNQPQHF.

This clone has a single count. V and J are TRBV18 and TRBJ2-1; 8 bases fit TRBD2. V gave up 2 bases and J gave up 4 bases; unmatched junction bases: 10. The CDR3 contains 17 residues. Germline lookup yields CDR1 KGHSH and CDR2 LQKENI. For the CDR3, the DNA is TGTGCCAGCTCACCAACACTAGCGGCGGGACTTTACAATGAGCAGTTCTTC. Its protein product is CASSPTLAAGLYNEQFF.

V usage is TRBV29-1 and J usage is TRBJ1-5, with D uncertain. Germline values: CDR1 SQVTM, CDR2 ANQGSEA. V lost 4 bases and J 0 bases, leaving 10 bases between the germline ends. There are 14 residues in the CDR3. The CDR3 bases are TGCAGCGTTGGAGGATCCCTTAGCAATCAGCCCCAGCATTTT. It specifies CSVGGSLSNQPQHF.

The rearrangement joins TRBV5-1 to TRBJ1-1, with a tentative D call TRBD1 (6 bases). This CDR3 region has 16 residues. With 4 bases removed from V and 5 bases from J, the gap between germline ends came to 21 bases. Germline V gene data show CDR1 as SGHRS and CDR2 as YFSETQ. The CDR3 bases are TGCGCCAGCAGCGCCCGGGACACCCGAACCCGGACTGAAGCTTTCTTT. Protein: CASSARDTRTRTEAFF.

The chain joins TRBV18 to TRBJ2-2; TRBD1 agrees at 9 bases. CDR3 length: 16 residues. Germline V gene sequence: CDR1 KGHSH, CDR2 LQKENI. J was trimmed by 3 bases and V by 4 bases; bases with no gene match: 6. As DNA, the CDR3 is TGTGCCAGCTCACTAACAGGGGGCTCAGACACCGGGGAGCTGTTTTTT. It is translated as CASSLTGGSDTGELFF.

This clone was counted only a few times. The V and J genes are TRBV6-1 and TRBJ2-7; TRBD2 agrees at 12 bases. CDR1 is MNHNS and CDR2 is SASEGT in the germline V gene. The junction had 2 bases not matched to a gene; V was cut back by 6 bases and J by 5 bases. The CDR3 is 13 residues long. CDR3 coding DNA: TGTGCCAGCAGCCGACTAGCGGGAGACGAGCAGTACTTC. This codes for CASSRLAGDEQYF.